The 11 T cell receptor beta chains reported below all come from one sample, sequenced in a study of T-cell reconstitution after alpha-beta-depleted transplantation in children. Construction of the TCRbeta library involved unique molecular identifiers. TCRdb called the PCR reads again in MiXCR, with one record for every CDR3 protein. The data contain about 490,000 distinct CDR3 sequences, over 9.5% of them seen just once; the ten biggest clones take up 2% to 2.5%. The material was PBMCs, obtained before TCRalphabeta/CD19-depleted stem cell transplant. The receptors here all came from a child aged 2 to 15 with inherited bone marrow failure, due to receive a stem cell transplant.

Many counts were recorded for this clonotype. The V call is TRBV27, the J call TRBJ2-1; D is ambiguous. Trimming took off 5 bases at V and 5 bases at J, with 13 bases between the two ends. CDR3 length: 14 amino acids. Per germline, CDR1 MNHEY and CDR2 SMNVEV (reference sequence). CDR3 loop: CASSPSQSHNEQFF. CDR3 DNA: TGTGCCAGCAGTCCATCACAGTCCCACAATGAGCAGTTCTTC.

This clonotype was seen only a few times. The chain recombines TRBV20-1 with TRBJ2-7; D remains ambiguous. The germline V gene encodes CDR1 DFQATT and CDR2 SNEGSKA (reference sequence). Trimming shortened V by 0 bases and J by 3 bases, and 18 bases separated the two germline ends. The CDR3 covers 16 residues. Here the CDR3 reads CSARDHSFADNYEQYF. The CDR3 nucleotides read TGCAGTGCTAGAGATCATTCATTTGCGGATAACTACGAGCAGTACTTC.

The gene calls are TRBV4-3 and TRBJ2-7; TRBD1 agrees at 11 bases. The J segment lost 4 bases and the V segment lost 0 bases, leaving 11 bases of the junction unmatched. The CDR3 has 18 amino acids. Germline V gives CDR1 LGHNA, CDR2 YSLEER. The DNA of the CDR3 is TGCGCCAGCAGCCAAGACCGTAGAGACCGGGACAGGGGGTACGAGCAGTACTTC. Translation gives CASSQDRRDRDRGYEQYF.

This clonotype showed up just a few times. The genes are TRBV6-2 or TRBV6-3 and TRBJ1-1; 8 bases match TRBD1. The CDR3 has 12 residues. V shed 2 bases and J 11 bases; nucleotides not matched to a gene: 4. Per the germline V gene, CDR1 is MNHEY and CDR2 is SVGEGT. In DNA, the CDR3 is TGTGCCAGCAGTTACCCGGACAGGGTCGCTTTCTTT. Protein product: CASSYPDRVAFF.

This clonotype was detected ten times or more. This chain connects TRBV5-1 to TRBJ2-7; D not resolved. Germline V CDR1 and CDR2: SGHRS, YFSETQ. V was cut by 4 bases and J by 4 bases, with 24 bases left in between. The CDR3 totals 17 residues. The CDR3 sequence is CASSPETYRLYIYEQYF. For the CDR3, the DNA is TGCGCCAGCAGCCCGGAAACGTACCGACTGTATATTTACGAGCAGTACTTC.

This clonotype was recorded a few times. The CDR3 nucleotides are TGTGCCAGCAGCTTATACACCGGAATCTATGGCTACACCTTC. It encodes CASSLYTGIYGYTF. This chain uses TRBV5-4 with TRBJ1-2; D is unresolved. Trimming stripped 2 bases from V and 4 bases from J, with 12 bases between. The germline gives CDR1 SGHNT, CDR2 YYREEE (reference sequence). The CDR3 loop spans 14 amino acids.

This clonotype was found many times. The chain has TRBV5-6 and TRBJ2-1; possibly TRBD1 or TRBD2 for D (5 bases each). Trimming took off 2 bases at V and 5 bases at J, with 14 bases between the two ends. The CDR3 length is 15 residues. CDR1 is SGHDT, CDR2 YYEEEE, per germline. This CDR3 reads CASSLPPGQDNEQFF. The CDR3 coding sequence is TGTGCCAGCAGCTTACCCCCGGGGCAGGACAATGAGCAGTTCTTC.

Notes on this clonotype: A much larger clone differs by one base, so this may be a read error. Here the CDR3 reads CASSWGTSSYGQYF. DNA for the CDR3: TGCGCCAGCAGCTGGGGGACTAGTTCTTACGGGCAGTACTTC. The chain couples TRBV5-1 to TRBJ2-7; 8 bases are a match to TRBD2. Germline CDR1 SGHRS, CDR2 YFSETQ. The CDR3 length is 14 residues.

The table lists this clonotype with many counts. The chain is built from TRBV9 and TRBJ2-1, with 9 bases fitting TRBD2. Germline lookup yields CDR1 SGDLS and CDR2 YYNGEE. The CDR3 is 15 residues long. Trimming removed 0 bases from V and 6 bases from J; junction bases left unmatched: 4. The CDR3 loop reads CASSVVGSGSNEQFF. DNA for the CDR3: TGTGCCAGCAGCGTAGTTGGTAGCGGGAGCAATGAGCAGTTCTTC.

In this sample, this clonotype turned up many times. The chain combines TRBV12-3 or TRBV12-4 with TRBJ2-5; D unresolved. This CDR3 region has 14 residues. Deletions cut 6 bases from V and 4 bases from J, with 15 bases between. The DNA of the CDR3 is TGTGCCAGCAGCCCCCGACATGGATTAGAGACCCAGTACTTC. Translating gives CASSPRHGLETQYF.

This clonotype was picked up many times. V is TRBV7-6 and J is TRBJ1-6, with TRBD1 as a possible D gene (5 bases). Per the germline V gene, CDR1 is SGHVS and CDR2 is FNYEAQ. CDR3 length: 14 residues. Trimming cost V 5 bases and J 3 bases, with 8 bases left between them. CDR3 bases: TGTGCCAGCAGCCCAGGGTTCTATAATTCACCCCTCCACTTT. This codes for CASSPGFYNSPLHF.